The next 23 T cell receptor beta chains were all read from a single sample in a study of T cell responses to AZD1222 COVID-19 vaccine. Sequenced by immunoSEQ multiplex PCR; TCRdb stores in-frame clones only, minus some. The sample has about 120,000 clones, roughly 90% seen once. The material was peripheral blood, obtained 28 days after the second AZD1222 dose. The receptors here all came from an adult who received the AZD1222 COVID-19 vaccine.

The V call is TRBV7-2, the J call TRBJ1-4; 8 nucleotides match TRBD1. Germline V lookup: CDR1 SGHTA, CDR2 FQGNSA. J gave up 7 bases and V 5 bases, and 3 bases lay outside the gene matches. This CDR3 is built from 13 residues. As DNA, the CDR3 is TGTGCCAGCAGCAAGGGACAGGTTGAAAAACTGTTTTTT. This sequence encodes CASSKGQVEKLFF.

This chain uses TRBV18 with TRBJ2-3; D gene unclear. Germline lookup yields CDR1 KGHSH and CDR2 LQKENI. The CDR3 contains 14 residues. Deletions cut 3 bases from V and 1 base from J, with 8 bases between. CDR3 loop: CASSPGWRTDTQYF. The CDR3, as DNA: TGTGCCAGCTCACCGGGCTGGCGCACAGATACGCAGTATTTT.

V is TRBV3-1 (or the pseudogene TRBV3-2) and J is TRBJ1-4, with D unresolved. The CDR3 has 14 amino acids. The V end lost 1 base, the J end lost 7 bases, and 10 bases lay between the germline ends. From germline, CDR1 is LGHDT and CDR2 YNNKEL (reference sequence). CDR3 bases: TGTGCCAGCAGCCAAGGTGGCGGAAGTGAAAAACTGTTTTTT. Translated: CASSQGGGSEKLFF.

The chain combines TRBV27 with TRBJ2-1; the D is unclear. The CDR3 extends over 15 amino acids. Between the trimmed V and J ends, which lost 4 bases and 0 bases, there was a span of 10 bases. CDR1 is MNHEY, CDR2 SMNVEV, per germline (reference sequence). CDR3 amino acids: CASSSGPASYNEQFF. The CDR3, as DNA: TGTGCCAGCAGTTCCGGACCTGCCTCCTACAATGAGCAGTTCTTC.

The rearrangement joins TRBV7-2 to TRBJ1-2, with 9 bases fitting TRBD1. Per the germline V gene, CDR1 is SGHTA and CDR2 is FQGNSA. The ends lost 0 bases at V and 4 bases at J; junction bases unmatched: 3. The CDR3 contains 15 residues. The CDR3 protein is CASSLARQGVYGYTF. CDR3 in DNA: TGTGCCAGCAGCTTAGCCCGACAGGGGGTCTATGGCTACACCTTC.

Here the CDR3 DNA reads TGTGCCAGCAGCTTAGGGACAGACAATGAGCAGTTCTTC. Translating gives CASSLGTDNEQFF. The chain uses TRBV11-3 and TRBJ2-1; tentative D call: TRBD1 (6 bases). The V end was cut by 1 base, the J end by 5 bases, with 6 bases between. The CDR3 covers 13 residues. From germline, CDR1 is SGHNT and CDR2 YENEEA.

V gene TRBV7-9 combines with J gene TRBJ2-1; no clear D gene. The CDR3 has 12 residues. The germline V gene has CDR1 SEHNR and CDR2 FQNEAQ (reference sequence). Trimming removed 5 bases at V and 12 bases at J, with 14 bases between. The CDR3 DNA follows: TGTGCCAGCAGCAACGACGGCCTGTCGCAGTTCTTC. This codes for CASSNDGLSQFF.

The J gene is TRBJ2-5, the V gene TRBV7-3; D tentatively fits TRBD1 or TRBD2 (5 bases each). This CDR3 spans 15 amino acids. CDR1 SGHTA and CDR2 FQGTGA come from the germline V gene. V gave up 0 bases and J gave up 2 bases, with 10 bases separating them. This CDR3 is CASSLTGTLQETQYF. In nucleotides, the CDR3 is TGTGCCAGCAGCTTAACAGGGACCCTTCAAGAGACCCAGTACTTC.

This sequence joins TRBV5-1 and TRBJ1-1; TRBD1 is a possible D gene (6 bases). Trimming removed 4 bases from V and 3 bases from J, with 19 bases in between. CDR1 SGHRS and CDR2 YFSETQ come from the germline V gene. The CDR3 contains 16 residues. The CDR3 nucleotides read TGCGCCAGCAGCAGCGGACGCCCAGAGGGGGACACTGAAGCTTTCTTT. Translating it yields CASSSGRPEGDTEAFF.

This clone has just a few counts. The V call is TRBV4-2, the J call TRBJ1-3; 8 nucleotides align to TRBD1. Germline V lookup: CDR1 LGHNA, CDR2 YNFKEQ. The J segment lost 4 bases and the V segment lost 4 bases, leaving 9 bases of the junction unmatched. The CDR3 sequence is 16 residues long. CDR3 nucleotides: TGTGCCAGCAGCCGCGCTACAGGGGGTAAAGGAAACACCATATATTTT. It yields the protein CASSRATGGKGNTIYF.

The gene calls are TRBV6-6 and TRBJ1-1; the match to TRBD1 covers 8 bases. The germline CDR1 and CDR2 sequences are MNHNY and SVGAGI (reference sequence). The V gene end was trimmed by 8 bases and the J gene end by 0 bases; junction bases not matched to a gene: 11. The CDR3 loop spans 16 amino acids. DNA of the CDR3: TGTGCCAGCCCCCCCCCAGGGGGCGCCATGAACACTGAAGCTTTCTTT. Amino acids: CASPPPGGAMNTEAFF.

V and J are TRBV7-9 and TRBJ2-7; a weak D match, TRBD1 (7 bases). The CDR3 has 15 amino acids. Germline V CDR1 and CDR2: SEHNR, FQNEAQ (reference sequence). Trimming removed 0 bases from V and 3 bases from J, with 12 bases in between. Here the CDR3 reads CASSLAGGQNYEQYF. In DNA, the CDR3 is TGTGCCAGCAGCTTAGCGGGGGGACAGAACTACGAGCAGTACTTC.

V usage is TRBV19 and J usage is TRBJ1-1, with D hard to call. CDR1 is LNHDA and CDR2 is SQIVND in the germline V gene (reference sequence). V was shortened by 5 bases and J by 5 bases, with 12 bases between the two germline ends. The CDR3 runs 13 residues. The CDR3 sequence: CASSSDLETEAFF. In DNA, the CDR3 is TGTGCCAGTAGTTCGGACCTGGAAACTGAAGCTTTCTTT.

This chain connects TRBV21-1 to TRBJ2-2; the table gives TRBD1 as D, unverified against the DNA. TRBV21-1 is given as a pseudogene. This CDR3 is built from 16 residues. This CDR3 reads CASIRVRQGVPGELFF. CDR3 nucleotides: TGTGCCAGCATCCGAGTGCGACAGGGAGTTCCCGGGGAGCTGTTTTTT.

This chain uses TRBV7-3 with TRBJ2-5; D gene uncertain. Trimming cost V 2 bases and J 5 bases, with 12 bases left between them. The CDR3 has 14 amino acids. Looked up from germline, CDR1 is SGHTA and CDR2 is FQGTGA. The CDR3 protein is CASSLSDFAETQYF. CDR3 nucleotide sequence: TGTGCCAGCAGCTTATCGGATTTTGCGGAGACCCAGTACTTC.

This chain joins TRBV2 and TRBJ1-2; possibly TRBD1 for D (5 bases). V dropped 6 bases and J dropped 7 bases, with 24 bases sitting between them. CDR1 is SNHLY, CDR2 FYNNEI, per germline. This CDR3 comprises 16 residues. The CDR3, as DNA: TGTGCCAGCAGACCCGCCCTCTGGGGAGGGGAGGGTGGCTACACCTTC. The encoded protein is CASRPALWGGEGGYTF.

The CDR3 nucleotides are TGTGCCAGCAGTGAGGGGGGCAGGGGGTCCAATCAGCCCCAGCATTTT. This sequence encodes CASSEGGRGSNQPQHF. J is TRBJ1-5 and V is TRBV25-1; TRBD1 agrees at 7 bases. Trimming at V came to 3 bases and at J to 3 bases, leaving 8 bases not matched to a gene. The CDR3 is 16 amino acids. The germline CDR1 and CDR2 sequences are MGHDK and SYGVNS.

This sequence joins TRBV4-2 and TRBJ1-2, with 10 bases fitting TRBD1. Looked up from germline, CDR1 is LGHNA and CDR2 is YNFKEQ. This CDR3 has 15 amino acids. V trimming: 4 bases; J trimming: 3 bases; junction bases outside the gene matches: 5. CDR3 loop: CASSPDRGRYYGYTF. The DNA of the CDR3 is TGTGCCAGCAGCCCAGACAGGGGGCGATACTATGGCTACACCTTC.

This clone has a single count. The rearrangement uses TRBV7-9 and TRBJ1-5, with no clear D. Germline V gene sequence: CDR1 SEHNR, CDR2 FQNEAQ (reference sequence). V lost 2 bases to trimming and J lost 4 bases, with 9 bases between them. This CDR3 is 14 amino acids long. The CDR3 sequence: CASSLMGLNQPQHF. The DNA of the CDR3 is TGTGCCAGCAGCTTAATGGGATTGAATCAGCCCCAGCATTTT.

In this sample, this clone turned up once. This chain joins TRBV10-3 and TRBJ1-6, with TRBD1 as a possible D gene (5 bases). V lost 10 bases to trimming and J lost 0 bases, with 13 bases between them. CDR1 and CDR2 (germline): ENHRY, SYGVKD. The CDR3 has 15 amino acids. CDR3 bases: TGTGCCACAAGATGGGGGAGCTCCTATAATTCACCCCTCCACTTT. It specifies CATRWGSSYNSPLHF.

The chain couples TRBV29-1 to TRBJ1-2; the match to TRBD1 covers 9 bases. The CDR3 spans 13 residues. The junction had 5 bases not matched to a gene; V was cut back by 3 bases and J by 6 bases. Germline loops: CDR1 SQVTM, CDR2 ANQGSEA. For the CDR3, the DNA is TGCAGCGTTGAGATGGGACAGGGTCATGGCTACACCTTC. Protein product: CSVEMGQGHGYTF.

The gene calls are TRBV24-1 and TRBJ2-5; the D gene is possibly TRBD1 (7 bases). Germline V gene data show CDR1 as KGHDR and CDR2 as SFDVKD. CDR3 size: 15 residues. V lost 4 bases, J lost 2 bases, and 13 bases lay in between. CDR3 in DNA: TGTGCCACCAGTGAACCGACAGGGAGGCAAGAGACCCAGTACTTC. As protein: CATSEPTGRQETQYF.

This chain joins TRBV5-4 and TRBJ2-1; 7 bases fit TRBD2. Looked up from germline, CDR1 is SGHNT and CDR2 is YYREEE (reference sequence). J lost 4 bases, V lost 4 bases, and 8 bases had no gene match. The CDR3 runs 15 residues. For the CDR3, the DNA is TGTGCCAGCAGCCAAGCGGGGTCTTTATACAATGAGCAGTTCTTC. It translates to CASSQAGSLYNEQFF.